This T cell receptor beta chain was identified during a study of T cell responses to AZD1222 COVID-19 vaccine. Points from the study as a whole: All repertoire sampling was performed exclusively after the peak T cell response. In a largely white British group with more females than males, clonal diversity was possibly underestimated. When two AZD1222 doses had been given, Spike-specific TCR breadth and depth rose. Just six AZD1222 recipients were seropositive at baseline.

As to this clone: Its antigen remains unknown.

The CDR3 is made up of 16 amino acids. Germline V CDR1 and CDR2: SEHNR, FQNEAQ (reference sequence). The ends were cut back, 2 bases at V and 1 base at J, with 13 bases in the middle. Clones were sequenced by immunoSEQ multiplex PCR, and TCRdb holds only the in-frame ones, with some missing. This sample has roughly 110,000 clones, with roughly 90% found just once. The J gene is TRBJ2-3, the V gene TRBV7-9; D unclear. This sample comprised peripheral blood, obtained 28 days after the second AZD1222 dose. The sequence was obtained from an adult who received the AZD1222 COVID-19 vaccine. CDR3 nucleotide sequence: TGTGCCAGCAGCTTACCCGGCCTTAAGGGCACAGATACGCAGTATTTT. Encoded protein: CASSLPGLKGTDTQYF.